The 20 T cell receptor beta chains in this list originate from one sample, sequenced in a study of shared clonotypes between healthy human individuals. Data came from immunoSEQ multiplex PCR; TCRdb stores just in-frame clones and leaves some out. Altogether 400,000 or so clones are present, approximately 97% being singletons, with the ten largest covering 0.32%. The sequencing input was memory CD8+ T cells sorted from blood. Subset described: CD45RO+ cells pooled with CCR7-negative TemRA cells. The receptors stem from a man aged 30 to 39 in good health.

The chain links TRBV9 to TRBJ2-5; D may be TRBD1 or TRBD2 (5 bases each). CDR1 and CDR2 from the germline V gene are SGDLS and YYNGEE. The CDR3 is made up of 14 amino acids. V gave up 4 bases and J gave up 5 bases, with 15 bases separating them. CDR3 region: CASSTRRGGETQYF. DNA of the CDR3: TGTGCCAGCAGCACTCGCCGGGGCGGGGAGACCCAGTACTTC. The full variable domain, its missing parts supplied by reference TRBV9 and TRBJ2-5, is DSGVTQTPKHLITATGQRVTLRCSPRSGDLSVYWYQQSLDQGLQFLIQYYNGEERAKGNILERFSAQQFPDLHSELNLSSLELGDSALYFCASSTRRGGETQYFGPGTRLLVL.

This chain links TRBV2 with TRBJ2-4, with D possibly matching TRBD2 (7 bases). The CDR3 has 17 amino acids. V shed 3 bases and J shed 0 bases, with 15 bases lying between them. Per germline, CDR1 SNHLY and CDR2 FYNNEI. The DNA of the CDR3 is TGTGCCAGCAGTGACAGAGCGGGACAACTAGCCAAAAACATTCAGTACTTC. As protein: CASSDRAGQLAKNIQYF.

This chain uses TRBV19 with TRBJ2-3; 10 nucleotides align to TRBD1. CDR3 length equals 16 residues. Germline lookup yields CDR1 LNHDA and CDR2 SQIVND (reference sequence). Losses at the gene ends were 6 bases for V and 2 bases for J; bases not matched to a gene: 8. In DNA, the CDR3 is TGTGCCAGTAGACGGGGGACAGGGGCCTCCACAGATACGCAGTATTTT. It is translated as CASRRGTGASTDTQYF.

This clone was counted once. The chain links TRBV5-1 to TRBJ1-3, with D possibly being TRBD1 (6 bases). The germline V and J ends were trimmed by 4 bases and 0 bases, with 11 bases remaining between them. The germline CDR1 and CDR2 sequences are SGHRS and YFSETQ. The CDR3 consists of 15 residues. CDR3 bases: TGCGCCAGCAGCCCAGACAGGTTCTCTGGAAACACCATATATTTT. Residues: CASSPDRFSGNTIYF.

V gene TRBV11-1 combines with J gene TRBJ2-7, with 9 bases identical to TRBD1. The CDR3 totals 14 residues. Germline loops: CDR1 SGHAT, CDR2 FQDESV (reference sequence). After removal of 6 bases from V and 6 bases from J, the junction contained 9 bases not matched to a gene. The DNA for the CDR3 is TGTGCCAGCAGAAGGAACAGGGGGCGCGGCGAGCAGTACTTC. It is translated as CASRRNRGRGEQYF.

The rearrangement links TRBV5-4 to TRBJ2-1; 7 positions agree with TRBD2. V shed 4 bases, J shed 0 bases, and the junction held 7 bases outside the gene matches. The CDR3 is 16 residues long. Germline V gives CDR1 SGHNT, CDR2 YYREEE (reference sequence). The chain's CDR3 is CASSTLREASYNEQFF. In nucleotides, the CDR3 is TGTGCCAGCAGCACACTACGGGAGGCCTCCTACAATGAGCAGTTCTTC.

As to this clone: One end of the junction does not line up with germline, which may come from a read error. The chain combines TRBV5-4 with TRBJ2-3; 8 nucleotides match TRBD2. Germline CDR1 is SGHNT and CDR2 is YYREEE (reference sequence). This CDR3 region has 15 residues. The CDR3 protein is CASSLPKSSGRISSF. The CDR3 nucleotides are TGTGCCAGCAGCTTGCCAAAGTCTAGCGGGCGGATCTCTTCTTTT.

This clone was detected only once. V gene TRBV29-1 combines with J gene TRBJ1-3; D possibly corresponds to TRBD1 (5 bases). CDR3 length equals 15 residues. Trimming stripped 4 bases from V and 0 bases from J, with 13 bases between. The V gene's germline CDR1 is SQVTM and CDR2 ANQGSEA. The CDR3 bases are TGCAGCGTTGTCCAACACAGGCGCTCTGGAAACACCATATATTTT. This translates into CSVVQHRRSGNTIYF.

The rearrangement joins TRBV2 to TRBJ1-3; D not certain. From germline, CDR1 is SNHLY and CDR2 FYNNEI. The CDR3 has 15 amino acids. V dropped 8 bases and J dropped 1 base, with 15 bases sitting between them. For the CDR3, the DNA is TGTGCCAGCGGACCTTGGGCAGATTCTGGAAACACCATATATTTT. It encodes CASGPWADSGNTIYF.

This clone occurred once. The chain uses TRBV4-1 and TRBJ2-1; D not certain. CDR1 is MGHRA and CDR2 is YSYEKL in the germline V gene. V shed 0 bases and J shed 0 bases, with 9 bases lying between them. This CDR3 is 16 amino acids long. As DNA, the CDR3 is TGCGCCAGCAGCCAAGAGAGCGCGAGCTCCTACAATGAGCAGTTCTTC. Its protein is CASSQESASSYNEQFF.

This rearrangement joins TRBV4-1 to TRBJ2-7; D uncertain. The CDR3 extends over 14 amino acids. Germline V CDR1 and CDR2: MGHRA, YSYEKL. Trimming took 1 base from V and 2 from J, leaving 9 bases between them. In DNA, the CDR3 is TGCGCCAGCAGCCAAGGGGCCGGGCCCTACGAGCAGTACTTC. Residues: CASSQGAGPYEQYF.

This sequence joins TRBV19 and TRBJ2-1; D is undetermined. From germline, CDR1 is LNHDA and CDR2 SQIVND (reference sequence). V was pared by 5 bases and J by 10 bases, with 18 bases between. The CDR3 covers 14 residues. In DNA, the CDR3 is TGTGCCAGTAGTGACCAGTTGGATTCGTGGGAGCAGTTCTTC. This codes for CASSDQLDSWEQFF.

The V and J genes are TRBV28 and TRBJ2-3, with 7 bases that match TRBD1. Germline CDR1 and CDR2: MDHEN and SYDVKM. The CDR3 extends over 13 amino acids. With 6 bases clipped from V and 5 bases from J, the junction kept 5 bases outside the gene matches. The chain's CDR3 is CASRVNRGDTQYF. As DNA, the CDR3 is TGTGCCAGCAGGGTAAACAGGGGAGATACGCAGTATTTT.

The V gene is TRBV2, the J gene TRBJ1-5; perhaps TRBD1 as D (6 bases). Germline V CDR1 and CDR2: SNHLY, FYNNEI. This CDR3 comprises 14 residues. Between the trimmed V and J ends, which lost 5 bases and 5 bases, there was a span of 13 bases. CDR3 in DNA: TGTGCCAGCAGTCAAAACAGGGAGGATCAGCCCCAGCATTTT. Its protein is CASSQNREDQPQHF.

The J gene is TRBJ2-3, the V gene TRBV5-4; D is unresolved. CDR3 size: 13 residues. V was trimmed by 4 bases and J by 6 bases, leaving 12 bases between them. The germline CDR1 and CDR2 sequences are SGHNT and YYREEE (reference sequence). Written as DNA, the CDR3 is TGTGCCAGCAGCAGGGCTTATCAGGATACGCAGTATTTT. Amino acids: CASSRAYQDTQYF.

The V and J genes are TRBV18 and TRBJ2-3; TRBD1 is a possible D gene (6 bases). CDR1 is KGHSH, CDR2 LQKENI, per germline. There are 16 residues in the CDR3. The ends were cut back, 2 bases at V and 5 bases at J, with 17 bases in the middle. The DNA of the CDR3 is TGTGCCAGCTCACCATTAGCAGGGGCCGGCGGAGATACGCAGTATTTT. This codes for CASSPLAGAGGDTQYF. The full variable domain, in which reference TRBV18 and TRBJ2-3 provide the parts outside the CDR3, is NAGVMQNPRHLVRRRGQEARLRCSPMKGHSHVYWYRQLPEEGLKFMVYLQKENIIDESGMPKERFSAEFPKEGPSILRIQQVVRGDSAAYFCASSPLAGAGGDTQYFGPGTRLTVL.

Comment on this clone: The sample carries other DNA sequences with the same CDR3. V is TRBV7-2 and J is TRBJ2-3, with D hard to call. CDR1 is SGHTA and CDR2 is FQGNSA in the germline V gene. The V and J ends lost 5 bases and 2 bases respectively, with 2 bases between them. The CDR3 has 11 amino acids. CDR3 sequence (DNA): TGTGCCAGCAGCCTCACAGATACGCAGTATTTT. Its protein product is CASSLTDTQYF.

This clone was recorded only once. The chain employs TRBV6-5 and TRBJ2-7, with 12 bases identical to TRBD2. The CDR3 has 14 residues. Germline V lookup: CDR1 MNHEY, CDR2 SVGAGI. After removal of 7 bases from V and 6 bases from J, the junction contained 7 bases not matched to a gene. For the CDR3, the DNA is TGTGCCAGCAAAAGACTAGCGGGAGTTGTCGAGCAGTACTTC. This gives the protein CASKRLAGVVEQYF.

This chain connects TRBV18 to TRBJ1-5; D might be TRBD1 (5 bases). Germline CDR1 and CDR2: KGHSH and LQKENI. The V end lost 2 bases, the J end lost 4 bases, and 12 bases lay between the germline ends. This CDR3 has 15 residues. The CDR3 nucleotides read TGTGCCAGCTCACCAACAGGACGGAATAATCAGCCCCAGCATTTT. Translation: CASSPTGRNNQPQHF.

This clone was observed a single time. The rearrangement uses TRBV18 and TRBJ2-1, with TRBD2 matching 8 bases. V was pared by 3 bases and J by 0 bases, with 16 bases of the junction left unmatched. The CDR3 has 20 amino acids. Germline CDR1 reads KGHSH; CDR2 reads LQKENI. CDR3 protein: CASSPLVPGLVPSSYNEQFF. In DNA, the CDR3 is TGTGCCAGCTCACCCCTAGTCCCGGGACTAGTCCCCAGCTCCTACAATGAGCAGTTCTTC.